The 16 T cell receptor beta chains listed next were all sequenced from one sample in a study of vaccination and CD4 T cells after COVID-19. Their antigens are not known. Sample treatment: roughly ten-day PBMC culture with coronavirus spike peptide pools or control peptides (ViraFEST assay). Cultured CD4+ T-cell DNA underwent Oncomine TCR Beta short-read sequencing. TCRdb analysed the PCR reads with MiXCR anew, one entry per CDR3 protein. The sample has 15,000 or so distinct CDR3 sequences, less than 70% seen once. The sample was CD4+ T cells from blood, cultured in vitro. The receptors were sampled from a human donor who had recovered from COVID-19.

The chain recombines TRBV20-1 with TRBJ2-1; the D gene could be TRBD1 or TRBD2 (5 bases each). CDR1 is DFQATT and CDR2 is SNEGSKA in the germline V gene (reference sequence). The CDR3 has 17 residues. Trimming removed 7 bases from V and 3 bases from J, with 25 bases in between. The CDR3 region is CSVLRLTRDQSYNEQFF. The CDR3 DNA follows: TGCAGTGTTTTACGCTTGACCCGGGACCAAAGCTACAATGAGCAGTTCTTC.

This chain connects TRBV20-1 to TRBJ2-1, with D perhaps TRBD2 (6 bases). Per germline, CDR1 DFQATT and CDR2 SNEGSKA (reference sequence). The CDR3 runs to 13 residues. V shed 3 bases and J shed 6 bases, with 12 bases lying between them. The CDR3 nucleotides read TGCAGTGCTAGGGGGGACTGGGGCAATGAGCAGTTCTTC. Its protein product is CSARGDWGNEQFF.

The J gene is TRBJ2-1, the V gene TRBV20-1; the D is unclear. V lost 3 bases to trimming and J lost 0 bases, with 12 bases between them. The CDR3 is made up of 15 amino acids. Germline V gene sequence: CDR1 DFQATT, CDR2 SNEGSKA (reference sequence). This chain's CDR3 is CSASWWADSYNEQFF. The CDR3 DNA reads TGCAGTGCTAGTTGGTGGGCAGACTCCTACAATGAGCAGTTCTTC.

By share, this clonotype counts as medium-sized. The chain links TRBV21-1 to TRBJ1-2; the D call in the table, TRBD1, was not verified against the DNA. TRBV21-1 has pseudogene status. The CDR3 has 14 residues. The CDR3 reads CASSAEGGSYGYTF. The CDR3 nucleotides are TGTGCCAGCAGCGCGGAAGGGGGCTCCTATGGCTACACCTTC.

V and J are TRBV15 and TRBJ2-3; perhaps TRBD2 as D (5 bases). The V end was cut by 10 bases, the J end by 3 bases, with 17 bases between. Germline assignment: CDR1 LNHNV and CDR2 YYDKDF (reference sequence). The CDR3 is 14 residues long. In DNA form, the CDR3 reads TGTGCCATCGGGTCGGGGAGTCCGACAGATACGCAGTATTTT. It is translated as CAIGSGSPTDTQYF.

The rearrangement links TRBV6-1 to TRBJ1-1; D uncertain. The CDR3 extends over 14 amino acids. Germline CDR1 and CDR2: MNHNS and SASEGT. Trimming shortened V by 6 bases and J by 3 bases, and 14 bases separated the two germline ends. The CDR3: CASRRGGIYTEAFF. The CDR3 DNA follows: TGTGCCAGCAGGCGTGGTGGGATTTACACTGAAGCTTTCTTT.

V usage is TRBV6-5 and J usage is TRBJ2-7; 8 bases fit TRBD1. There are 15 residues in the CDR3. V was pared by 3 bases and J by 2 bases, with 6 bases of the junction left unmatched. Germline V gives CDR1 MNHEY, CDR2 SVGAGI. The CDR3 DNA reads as TGTGCCAGCAGTTATCGGGAGACAGGGGCCTACGAGCAGTACTTC. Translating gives CASSYRETGAYEQYF.

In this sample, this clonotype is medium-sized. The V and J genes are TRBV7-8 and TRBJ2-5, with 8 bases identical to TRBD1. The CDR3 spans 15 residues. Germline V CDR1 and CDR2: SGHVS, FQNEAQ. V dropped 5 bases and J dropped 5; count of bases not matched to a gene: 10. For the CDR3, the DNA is TGTGCCAGCAGCAGGGACAGGAGCCCATGGGAGACCCAGTACTTC. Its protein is CASSRDRSPWETQYF. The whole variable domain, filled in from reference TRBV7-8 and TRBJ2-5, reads GAGVSQSPRYKVAKRGQDVALRCDPISGHVSLFWYQQALGQGPEFLTYFQNEAQLDKSGLPSDRFFAERPEGSVSTLKIQRTQQEDSAVYLCASSRDRSPWETQYFGPGTRLLVL.

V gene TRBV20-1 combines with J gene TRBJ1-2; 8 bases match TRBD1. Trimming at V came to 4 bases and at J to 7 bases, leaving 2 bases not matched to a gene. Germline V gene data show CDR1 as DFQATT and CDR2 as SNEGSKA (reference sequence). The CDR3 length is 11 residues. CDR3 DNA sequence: TGCAGTGCTACAGGGGGCGGTGGCTACACCTTC. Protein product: CSATGGGGYTF.

The CDR3 spells CASSSSWGLDYNEQFF. In DNA, the CDR3 is TGTGCCAGCAGCTCAAGTTGGGGACTAGACTACAATGAGCAGTTCTTC. This chain links TRBV11-3 with TRBJ2-1, with 8 bases lining up with TRBD2. CDR1 is SGHNT, CDR2 YENEEA, per germline. The CDR3 runs 16 residues. V trimming: 4 bases; J trimming: 3 bases; junction bases outside the gene matches: 8.

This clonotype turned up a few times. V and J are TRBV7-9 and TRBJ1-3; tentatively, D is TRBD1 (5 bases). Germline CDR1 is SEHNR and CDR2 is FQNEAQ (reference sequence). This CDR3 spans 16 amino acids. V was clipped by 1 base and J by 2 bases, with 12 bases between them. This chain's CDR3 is CASSLGGRVTGNTIYF. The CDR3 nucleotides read TGTGCCAGCAGCTTAGGCGGCAGGGTGACTGGAAACACCATATATTTT.

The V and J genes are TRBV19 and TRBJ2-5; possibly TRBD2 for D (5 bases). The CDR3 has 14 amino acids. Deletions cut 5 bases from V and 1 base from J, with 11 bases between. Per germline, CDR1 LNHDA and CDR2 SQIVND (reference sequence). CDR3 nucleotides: TGTGCCAGTAGTCGAGGGCAGCTCCAAGAGACCCAGTACTTC. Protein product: CASSRGQLQETQYF.

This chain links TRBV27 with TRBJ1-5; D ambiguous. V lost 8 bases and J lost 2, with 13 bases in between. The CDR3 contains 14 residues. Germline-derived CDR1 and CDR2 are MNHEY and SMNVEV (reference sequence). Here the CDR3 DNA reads TGTGCCAGCGGCAAGAGTTGGGGCAATCAGCCCCAGCATTTT. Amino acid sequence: CASGKSWGNQPQHF.

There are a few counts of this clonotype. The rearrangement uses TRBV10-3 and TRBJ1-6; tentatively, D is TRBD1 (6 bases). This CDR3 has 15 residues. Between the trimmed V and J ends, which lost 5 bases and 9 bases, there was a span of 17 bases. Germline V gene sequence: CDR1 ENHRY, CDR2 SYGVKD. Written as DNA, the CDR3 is TGTGCCATCAGTACAGGACAGAGGAACGGTTCACCCCTCCACTTT. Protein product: CAISTGQRNGSPLHF.

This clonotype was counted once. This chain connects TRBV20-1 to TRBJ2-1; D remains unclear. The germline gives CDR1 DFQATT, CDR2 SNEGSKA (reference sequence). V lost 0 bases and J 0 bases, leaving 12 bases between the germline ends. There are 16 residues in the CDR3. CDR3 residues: CSARDPPIGSYNEQFF. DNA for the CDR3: TGCAGTGCTAGAGATCCTCCTATCGGCTCCTACAATGAGCAGTTCTTC.

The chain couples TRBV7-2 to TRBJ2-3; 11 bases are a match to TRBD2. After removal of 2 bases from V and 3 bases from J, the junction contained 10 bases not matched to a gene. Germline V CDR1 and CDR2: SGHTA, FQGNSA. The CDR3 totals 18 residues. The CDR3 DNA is TGTGCCAGCAGCTTACCGGGCGATCCTAGCGGGAGGACAGATACGCAGTATTTT. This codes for CASSLPGDPSGRTDTQYF.